This TCR beta chain was recovered during a study of CD8 T cell repertoires and HIV-1 epitope variants. Study at large: Tested: three Gag epitope families, Nef HW9 and YT9. Autologous T cell-negative cells served as antigen-presenting cells in equal numbers. Separate from the cultures, 1M uncultured T cells served as baseline.

Profiled with immunoSEQ multiplex PCR; TCRdb holds only in-frame clones, not every one. The sample contains under 100,000 clones, roughly 80% of which appear only once. This clone was counted a single time. The CDR3 has 14 amino acids. V lost 1 base and J lost 5, with 13 bases in between. Germline V gene sequence: CDR1 SGHRS, CDR2 YFSETQ. The clonotype originates from a male donor with HIV. The sequenced material came from uncultured baseline CD8+ T cells from peripheral blood mononuclear cells (PBMCs). The rearrangement uses TRBV5-1 and TRBJ2-7; D might be TRBD1 (6 bases). This CDR3 is CASSLRTVADEQYF. CDR3 bases: TGCGCCAGCAGCTTGAGGACAGTCGCCGACGAGCAGTACTTC.